This T cell receptor (beta chain) was obtained from a study of shared clonotypes between healthy human individuals. Negatively enriched CD4+ T cells were divided by CD45RA into naive and memory. The CDR3 runs to 12 residues. V dropped 6 bases and J dropped 5 bases, with 8 bases sitting between them. CDR1 and CDR2 from the germline V gene are SEHNR and FQNEAQ (reference sequence). The protocol was immunoSEQ multiplex PCR, while the TCRdb copy is restricted to in-frame clones and leaves out a portion. The sample yields over a million clones, roughly 97% seen once. The sequence derives from a man aged 25 to 40 in good health. Sequenced material: naive CD4+ T cells sorted from blood. As to subset: CD45RA+ positively selected. The gene calls are TRBV7-9 and TRBJ2-1; D remains ambiguous. CDR3 coding DNA: TGTGCCAGCAGTTATCTTAACAATGAGCAGTTCTTC. Encoded protein: CASSYLNNEQFF.